This record looks at one T cell receptor (beta chain) sequence and its context. Its antigen is currently not known. Nothing much larger sits one base from this clone, and base qualities are not available. The data belong to a study of OX40 agonist ivuxolimab in advanced cancers. Broadly, across the study: The costimulatory receptor OX40 (CD134) was targeted by ivuxolimab, a fully human IgG2 agonistic monoclonal antibody. Intravenous ivuxolimab was administered to patients every 2 weeks at six dose levels: 0.01, 0.1, 0.3, 1.5, 3 and 10 mg/kg. Of the roughly 53 patients in dose escalation, around 19 had hepatocellular carcinoma, about 15 had melanoma, 9 had renal cell carcinoma and 9 had head and neck cancer. A male proportion of nearly 85% and a mean age of approximately 58 years, ranging from roughly 23 to 80, were recorded for the dose-escalation cohort. Patients were allowed to have had prior anti-PD-1, anti-PD-L1 or anti-CTLA-4 therapy, and approximately 37% of the dose-escalation patients had been treated with checkpoint inhibitors. Partial responses were achieved by three dose-escalation patients, of whom one had hepatocellular carcinoma and two had cutaneous melanoma. Peripheral TCRbeta sequencing aimed to test whether ivuxolimab altered TCR sequence diversity and caused clonal T-cell expansion. The paper reports the monotherapy dose-escalation portion (N of about 54 patients) of the phase I ivuxolimab trial. The research as a whole found: At doses from 0.1 to 3.0 mg/kg, clonal expansion was seen in both CD4+ and CD8+ blood T cells between baseline and week 6. On average, CD8+ T cells showed more expanded clones than CD4+ T cells after ivuxolimab. Low levels of normalized T-cell clonal expansion were also shown by some nonresponding patients. The antigen specificity of the clonally expanded peripheral T cells was not determined. In the 0.1-3.0 mg/kg groups, partial responders had among the lowest normalized peripheral clonal expansion, particularly in CD8+ T cells.

Taken from the germline V gene (reference sequence), the CDR1 and CDR2 loops are GTSNPN and SVGIG. There are 15 amino acids in the CDR3, from cysteine to phenylalanine inclusive. Only CDR3 DNA is held: 45 bases, read in frame from base 1. The trim is 4 bases for V and 4 bases for J, with a gap of 18 bases between the germline ends. Patients with a history of autoimmune disease or receiving systemic immunosuppression were excluded from the trial. Peripheral blood for TCR sequencing was collected from all dose cohorts at baseline, on cycle 4 day 1, and on cycle 7 day 1. Samples were obtained from an open-label, multicenter, first-in-human phase I dose-escalation trial of ivuxolimab. Adults with locally advanced or metastatic head and neck squamous cell, hepatocellular, melanoma or renal cell carcinoma were enrolled in the trial. Before TCR sequencing, CD4+ and CD8+ T cells were separately sorted from peripheral blood.

Genomic DNA was extracted from sorted cells for sequencing of the TCRbeta CDR3 region. TCRbeta CDR3 regions were sequenced using the immunoSEQ Assay. TCRdb carries this immuneACCESS record with in-frame sequences only. Its versions omit some clonotypes, under half of them owing to an unresolved V gene in the studies checked, with the rest unexplained. This sample holds 80,000 to 100,000 clones; 85% to 95% were observed only once. The ten most abundant clones make up around 0.25% of the sample. The chain uses TRBV30 and TRBJ2-3, with the D assignment possibly TRBD1 or TRBD2, given 6 matching bases for each. Here the sequenced sample was CD4+ or CD8+ T cells sorted from blood, taken in a trial of the OX40 agonist ivuxolimab. This clonotype was sampled from an adult with an advanced solid tumor such as melanoma, head and neck, liver or kidney cancer. Read as DNA, the sequence is TGTGCCTGGAAGGGTGTGGGGGGCTCTTCAGATACGCAGTATTTT. Its coded protein is CAWKGVGGSSDTQYF.